The clone carrying this T cell receptor beta chain was seen just once. Trimming pared 0 bases from V and 7 bases from J, leaving 13 bases between. CDR3 length: 14 amino acids. Germline-derived CDR1 and CDR2 are SGHNT and YYREEE (reference sequence). The source of the sample is a study of shared clonotypes between healthy human individuals. The repertoire was sequenced with immunoSEQ multiplex PCR; TCRdb's copy has only in-frame clones and lacks some. This table has about 2 million clones, roughly 96% appearing once. The source is a man aged 18 to 35 in good health. The sample taken for sequencing was naive CD4+ T cells sorted from blood. This sample's subset: CD45RA+ positively selected. The V and J genes are TRBV5-4 and TRBJ1-2; D is possibly TRBD1 (5 bases). In DNA, the CDR3 is TGTGCCAGCAGCTTGGGGCAGGGCGTCGCTGGCTACACCTTC. Protein: CASSLGQGVAGYTF. Full variable domain (outside the CDR3, taken from reference TRBV5-4 and TRBJ1-2): ETGVTQSPTHLIKTRGQQVTLRCSSQSGHNTVSWYQQALGQGPQFIFQYYREEENGRGNFPPRFSGLQFPNYSSELNVNALELDDSALYLCASSLGQGVAGYTFGSGTRLTVV.